This entry describes one T cell receptor beta chain. In the original workflow: Estimation of nucleated cell counts relied on the amplification of reference gene primers. Sequencing was performed with immunoSEQ multiplex PCR; in TCRdb, only in-frame clones are kept and a portion is missing. V and J calls and clone size are copied from that table; D and trimming were computed from the DNA. This sample has over 95,000 clones, with 88% found just once. This entry belongs to a study of blood T cell repertoires in COVID-19. Study background: Spain, Italy and the United States supplied samples that represented acute and convalescent COVID-19. T cells, B-cell-depleted T cells, or PBMCs supplied cDNA or gDNA.

The germline V and J ends were trimmed by 3 bases and 5 bases, with 8 bases remaining between them. Germline CDR1 reads MNHNS; CDR2 reads SASEGT. The CDR3 runs to 14 residues. The sequence was obtained from a woman between 65 and 79 years old who had recovered from COVID-19. The chain carries TRBV6-1 and TRBJ1-6; D not certain. Input material: peripheral blood. In DNA form, the CDR3 reads TGTGCCAGCAGTGATTGGCTCCATAATTCACCCCTCCACTTT. Residues: CASSDWLHNSPLHF.